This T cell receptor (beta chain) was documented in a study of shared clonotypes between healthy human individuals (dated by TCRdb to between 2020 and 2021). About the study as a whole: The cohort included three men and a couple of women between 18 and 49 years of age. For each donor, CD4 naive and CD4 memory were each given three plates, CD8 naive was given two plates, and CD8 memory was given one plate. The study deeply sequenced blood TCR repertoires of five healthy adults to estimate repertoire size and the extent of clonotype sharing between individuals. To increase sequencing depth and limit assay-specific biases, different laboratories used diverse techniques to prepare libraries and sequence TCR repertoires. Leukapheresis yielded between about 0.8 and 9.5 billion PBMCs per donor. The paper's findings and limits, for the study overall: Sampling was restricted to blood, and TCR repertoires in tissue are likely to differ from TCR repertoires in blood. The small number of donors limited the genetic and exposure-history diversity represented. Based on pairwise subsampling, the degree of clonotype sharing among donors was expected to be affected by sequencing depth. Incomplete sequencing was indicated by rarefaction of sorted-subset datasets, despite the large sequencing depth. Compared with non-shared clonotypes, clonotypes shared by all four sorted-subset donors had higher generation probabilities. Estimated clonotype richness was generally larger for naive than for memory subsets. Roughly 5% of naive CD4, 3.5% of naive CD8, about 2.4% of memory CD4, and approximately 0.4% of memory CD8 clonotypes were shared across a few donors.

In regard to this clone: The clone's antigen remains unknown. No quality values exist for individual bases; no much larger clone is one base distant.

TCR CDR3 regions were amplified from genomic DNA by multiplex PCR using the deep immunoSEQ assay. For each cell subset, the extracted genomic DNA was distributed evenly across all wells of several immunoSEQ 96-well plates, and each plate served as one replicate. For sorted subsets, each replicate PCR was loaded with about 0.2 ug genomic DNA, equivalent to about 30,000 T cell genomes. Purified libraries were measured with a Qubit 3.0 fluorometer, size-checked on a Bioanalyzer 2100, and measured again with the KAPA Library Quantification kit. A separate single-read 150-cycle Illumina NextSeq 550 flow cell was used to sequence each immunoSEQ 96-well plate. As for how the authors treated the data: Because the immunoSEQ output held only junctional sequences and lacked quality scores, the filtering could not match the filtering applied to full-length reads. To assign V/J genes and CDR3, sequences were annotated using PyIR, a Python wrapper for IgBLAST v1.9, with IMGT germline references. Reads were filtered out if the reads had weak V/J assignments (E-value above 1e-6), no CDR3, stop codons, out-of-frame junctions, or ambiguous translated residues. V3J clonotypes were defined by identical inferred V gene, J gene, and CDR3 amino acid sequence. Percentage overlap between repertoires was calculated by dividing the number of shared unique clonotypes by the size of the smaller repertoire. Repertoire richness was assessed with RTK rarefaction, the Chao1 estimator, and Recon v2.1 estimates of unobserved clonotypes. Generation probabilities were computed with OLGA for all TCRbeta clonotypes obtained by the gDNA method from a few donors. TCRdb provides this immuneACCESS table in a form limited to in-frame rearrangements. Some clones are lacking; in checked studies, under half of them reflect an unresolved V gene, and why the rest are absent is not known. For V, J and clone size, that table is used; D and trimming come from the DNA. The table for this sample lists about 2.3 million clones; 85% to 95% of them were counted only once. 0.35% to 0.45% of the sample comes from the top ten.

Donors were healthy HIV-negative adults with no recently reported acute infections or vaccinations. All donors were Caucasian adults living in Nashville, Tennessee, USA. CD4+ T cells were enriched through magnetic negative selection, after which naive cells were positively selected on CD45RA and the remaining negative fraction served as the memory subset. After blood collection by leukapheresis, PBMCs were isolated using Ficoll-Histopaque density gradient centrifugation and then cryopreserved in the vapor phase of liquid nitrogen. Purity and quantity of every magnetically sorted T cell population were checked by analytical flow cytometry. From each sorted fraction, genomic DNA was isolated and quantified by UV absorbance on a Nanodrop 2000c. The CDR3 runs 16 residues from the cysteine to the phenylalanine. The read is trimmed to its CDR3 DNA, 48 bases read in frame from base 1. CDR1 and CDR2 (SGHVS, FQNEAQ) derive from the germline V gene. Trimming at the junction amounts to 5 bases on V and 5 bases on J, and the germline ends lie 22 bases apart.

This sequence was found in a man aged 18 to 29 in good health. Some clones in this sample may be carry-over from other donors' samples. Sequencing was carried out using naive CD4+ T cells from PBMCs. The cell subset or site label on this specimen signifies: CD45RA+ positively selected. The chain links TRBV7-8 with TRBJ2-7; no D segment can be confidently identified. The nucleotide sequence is TGTGCCAGCAGCCCCATTGCCGTACGAGTTGTTCACGAGCAGTACTTC. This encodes CASSPIAVRVVHEQYF.